This TCR beta chain was obtained from a study of identical twins. The CDR3 has 17 amino acids. The sample holds a few counts of this clonotype. Through template switching, a universal primer site was introduced, and the cDNA contained unique molecular identifiers. MiXCR, run by TCRdb on the 5' RACE reads, gives a single entry per CDR3 protein. The sample comprises approximately 240,000 distinct CDR3 sequences, more than 12% of which are singletons, and around 9.5% rests with the top ten. The sequenced sample was memory (CD45RO+) T cells sorted from blood. The clonotype comes from a woman between 18 and 29 years old in good health. The chain couples TRBV21-1 to TRBJ2-7; TRBD2, the table's D call, was not compared with the DNA. TRBV21-1 is noted as a pseudogene. CDR3 residues: CASSKRLRTSGSYEQYF. Written as DNA, the CDR3 is TGTGCCAGCAGCAAAAGACTTAGGACTAGCGGGTCCTACGAGCAGTACTTC.